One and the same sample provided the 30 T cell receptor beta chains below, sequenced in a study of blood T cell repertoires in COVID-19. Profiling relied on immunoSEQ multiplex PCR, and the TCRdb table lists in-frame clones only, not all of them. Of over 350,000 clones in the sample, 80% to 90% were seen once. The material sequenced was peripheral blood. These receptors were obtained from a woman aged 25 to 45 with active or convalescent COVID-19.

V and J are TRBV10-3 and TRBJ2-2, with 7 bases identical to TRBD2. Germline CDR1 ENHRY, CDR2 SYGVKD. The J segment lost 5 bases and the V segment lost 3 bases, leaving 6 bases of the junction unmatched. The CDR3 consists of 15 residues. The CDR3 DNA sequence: TGTGCCATCAGTGAAAAGCGGGGAGAGACCGGGGAGCTGTTTTTT. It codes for CAISEKRGETGELFF.

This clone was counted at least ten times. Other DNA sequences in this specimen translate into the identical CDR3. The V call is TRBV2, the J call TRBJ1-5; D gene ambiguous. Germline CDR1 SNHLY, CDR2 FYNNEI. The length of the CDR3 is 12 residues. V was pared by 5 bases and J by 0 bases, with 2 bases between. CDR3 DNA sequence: TGTGCCAGCAGTTATAGCAATCAGCCCCAGCATTTT. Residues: CASSYSNQPQHF.

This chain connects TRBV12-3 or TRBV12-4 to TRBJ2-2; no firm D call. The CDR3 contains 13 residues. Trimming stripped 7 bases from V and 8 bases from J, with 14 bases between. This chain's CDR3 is CASNSITSGELFF. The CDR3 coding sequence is TGTGCCAGCAACTCTATTACGTCGGGGGAGCTGTTTTTT.

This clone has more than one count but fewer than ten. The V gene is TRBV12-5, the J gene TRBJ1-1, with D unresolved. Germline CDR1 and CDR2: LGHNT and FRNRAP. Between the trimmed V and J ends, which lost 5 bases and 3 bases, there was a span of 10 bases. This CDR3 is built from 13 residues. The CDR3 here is CASGLDGYTEAFF. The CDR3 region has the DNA TGTGCTAGTGGTCTGGACGGGTACACTGAAGCTTTCTTT.

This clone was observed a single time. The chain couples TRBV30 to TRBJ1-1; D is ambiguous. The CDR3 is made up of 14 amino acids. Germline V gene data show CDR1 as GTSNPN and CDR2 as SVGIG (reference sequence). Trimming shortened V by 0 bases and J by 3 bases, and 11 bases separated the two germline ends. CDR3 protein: CAWSVPQRDTEAFF. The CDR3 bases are TGTGCCTGGAGTGTACCTCAGCGAGACACTGAAGCTTTCTTT.

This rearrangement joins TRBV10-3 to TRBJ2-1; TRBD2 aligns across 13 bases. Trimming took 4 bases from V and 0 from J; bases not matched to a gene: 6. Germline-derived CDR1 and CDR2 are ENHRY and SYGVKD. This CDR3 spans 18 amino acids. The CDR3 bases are TGTGCCATCAGTGGGCAGACTAGCGGGAGGCCCTCCTACAATGAGCAGTTCTTC. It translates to CAISGQTSGRPSYNEQFF.

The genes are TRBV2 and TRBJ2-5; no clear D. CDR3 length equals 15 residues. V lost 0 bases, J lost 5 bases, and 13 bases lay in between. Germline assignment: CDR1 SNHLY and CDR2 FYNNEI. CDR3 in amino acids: CASSEALRPQETQYF. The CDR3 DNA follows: TGTGCCAGCAGTGAAGCGCTTCGTCCCCAGGAGACCCAGTACTTC.

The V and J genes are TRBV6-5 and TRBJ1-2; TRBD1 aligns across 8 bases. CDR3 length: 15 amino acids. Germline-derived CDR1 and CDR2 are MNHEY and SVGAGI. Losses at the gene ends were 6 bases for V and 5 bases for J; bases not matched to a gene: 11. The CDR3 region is CASSRQFQGAYGYTF. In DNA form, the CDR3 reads TGTGCCAGCAGCCGTCAGTTCCAGGGGGCGTATGGCTACACCTTC.

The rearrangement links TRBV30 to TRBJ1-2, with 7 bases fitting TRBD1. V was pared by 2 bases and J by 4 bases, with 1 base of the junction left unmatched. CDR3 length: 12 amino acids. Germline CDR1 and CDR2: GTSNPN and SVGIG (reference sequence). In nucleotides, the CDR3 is TGTGCCTGGAGTACAGGGGTCTATGGCTACACCTTC. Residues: CAWSTGVYGYTF. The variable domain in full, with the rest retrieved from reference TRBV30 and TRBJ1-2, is SQTIHQWPATLVQPVGSPLSLECTVEGTSNPNLYWYRQAAGRGLQLLFYSVGIGQISSEVPQNLSASRPQDRQFILSSKKLLLSDSGFYLCAWSTGVYGYTFGSGTRLTVV.

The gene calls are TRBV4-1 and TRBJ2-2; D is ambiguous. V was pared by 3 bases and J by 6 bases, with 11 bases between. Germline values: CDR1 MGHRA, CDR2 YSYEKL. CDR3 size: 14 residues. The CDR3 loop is CASSHYDTPGELFF. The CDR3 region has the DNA TGCGCCAGCAGCCATTACGACACCCCCGGGGAGCTGTTTTTT.

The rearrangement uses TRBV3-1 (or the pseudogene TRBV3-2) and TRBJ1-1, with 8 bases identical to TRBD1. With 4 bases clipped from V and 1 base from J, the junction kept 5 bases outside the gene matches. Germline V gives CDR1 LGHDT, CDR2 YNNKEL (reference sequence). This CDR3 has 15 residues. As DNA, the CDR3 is TGTGCCAGCAGCCCTCGGACAGGGACGAACACTGAAGCTTTCTTT. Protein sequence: CASSPRTGTNTEAFF.

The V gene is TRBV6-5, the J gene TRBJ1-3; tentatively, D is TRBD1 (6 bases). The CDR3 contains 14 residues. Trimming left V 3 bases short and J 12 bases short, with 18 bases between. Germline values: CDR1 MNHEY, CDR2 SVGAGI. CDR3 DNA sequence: TGTGCCAGCAGTTATTCTGACAGGTCAAGTCACATATATTTT. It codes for CASSYSDRSSHIYF.

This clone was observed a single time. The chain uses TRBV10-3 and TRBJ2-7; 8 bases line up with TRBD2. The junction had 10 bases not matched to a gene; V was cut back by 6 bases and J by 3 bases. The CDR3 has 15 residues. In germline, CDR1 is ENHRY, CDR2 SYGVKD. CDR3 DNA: TGTGCCATCAGCCCAGTCGGGGGGGGACGCTACGAGCAGTACTTC. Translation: CAISPVGGGRYEQYF.

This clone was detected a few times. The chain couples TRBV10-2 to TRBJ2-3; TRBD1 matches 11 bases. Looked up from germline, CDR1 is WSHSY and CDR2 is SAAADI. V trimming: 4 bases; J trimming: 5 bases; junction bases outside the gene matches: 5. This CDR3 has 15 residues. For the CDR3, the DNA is TGCGCCAGCAGTGGTGGGACAGGGGGTGGAGATACGCAGTATTTT. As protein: CASSGGTGGGDTQYF.

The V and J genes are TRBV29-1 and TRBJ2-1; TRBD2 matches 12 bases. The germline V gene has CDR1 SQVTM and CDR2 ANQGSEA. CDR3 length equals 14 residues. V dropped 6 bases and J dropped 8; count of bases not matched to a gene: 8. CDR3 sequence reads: CSVLAGGPVDEQFF. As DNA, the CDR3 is TGCAGCGTGCTAGCGGGAGGGCCGGTGGATGAGCAGTTCTTC.

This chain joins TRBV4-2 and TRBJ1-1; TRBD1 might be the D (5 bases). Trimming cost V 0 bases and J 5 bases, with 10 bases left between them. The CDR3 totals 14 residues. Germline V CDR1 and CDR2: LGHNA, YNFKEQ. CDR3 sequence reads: CASSQEVGATEAFF. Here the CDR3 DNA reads TGTGCCAGCAGCCAAGAAGTTGGGGCAACTGAAGCTTTCTTT.

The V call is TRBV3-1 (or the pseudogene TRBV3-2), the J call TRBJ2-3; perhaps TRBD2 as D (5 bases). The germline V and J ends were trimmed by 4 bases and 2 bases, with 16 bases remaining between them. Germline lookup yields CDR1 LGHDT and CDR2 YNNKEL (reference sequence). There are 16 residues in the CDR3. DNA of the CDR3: TGTGCCAGCAGCCTCGCCGGGAAATTCACCACAGATACGCAGTATTTT. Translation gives CASSLAGKFTTDTQYF.

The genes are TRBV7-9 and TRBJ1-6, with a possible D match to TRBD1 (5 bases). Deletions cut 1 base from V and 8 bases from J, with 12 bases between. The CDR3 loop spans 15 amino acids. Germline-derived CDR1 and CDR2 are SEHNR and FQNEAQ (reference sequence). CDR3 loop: CASSLVTGGDSPLHF. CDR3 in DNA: TGTGCCAGCAGCTTAGTTACGGGAGGGGATTCACCCCTCCACTTT.

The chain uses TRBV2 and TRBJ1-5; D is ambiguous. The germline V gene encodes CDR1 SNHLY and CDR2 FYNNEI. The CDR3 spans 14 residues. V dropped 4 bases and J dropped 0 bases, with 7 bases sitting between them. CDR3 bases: TGTGCCAGCAGTGCACAGAATAGCAATCAGCCCCAGCATTTT. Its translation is CASSAQNSNQPQHF.

CDR3 sequence: CASSDGVYSGQPQHF. Here the CDR3 DNA reads TGCGCCAGCAGTGATGGCGTTTATTCGGGTCAGCCCCAGCATTTT. V gene TRBV10-2 combines with J gene TRBJ1-5; D is undetermined. V lost 3 bases to trimming and J lost 6 bases, with 15 bases between them. The CDR3 is 15 residues long. CDR1 and CDR2 from the germline V gene are WSHSY and SAAADI.

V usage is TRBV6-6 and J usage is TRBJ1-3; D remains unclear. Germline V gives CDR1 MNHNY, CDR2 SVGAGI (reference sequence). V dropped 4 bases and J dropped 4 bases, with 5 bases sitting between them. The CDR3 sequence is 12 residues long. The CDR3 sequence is CASSSTGNTIYF. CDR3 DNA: TGTGCCAGCAGTTCGACAGGAAACACCATATATTTT.

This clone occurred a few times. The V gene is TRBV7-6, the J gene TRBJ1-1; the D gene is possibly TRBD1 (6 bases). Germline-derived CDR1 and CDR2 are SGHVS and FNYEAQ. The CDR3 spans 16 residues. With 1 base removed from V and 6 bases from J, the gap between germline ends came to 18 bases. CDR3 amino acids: CASSLEISRGWAEAFF. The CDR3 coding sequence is TGTGCCAGCAGCTTAGAGATTTCCAGGGGTTGGGCTGAAGCTTTCTTT. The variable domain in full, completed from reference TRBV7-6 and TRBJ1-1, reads GAGVSQSPRYKVTKRGQDVALRCDPISGHVSLYWYRQALGQGPEFLTYFNYEAQQDKSGLPNDRFSAERPEGSISTLTIQRTEQRDSAMYRCASSLEISRGWAEAFFGQGTRLTVV.

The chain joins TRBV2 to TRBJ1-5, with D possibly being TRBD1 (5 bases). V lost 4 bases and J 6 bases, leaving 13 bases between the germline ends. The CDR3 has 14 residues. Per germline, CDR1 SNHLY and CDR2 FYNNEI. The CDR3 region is CASSARVIGQPQHF. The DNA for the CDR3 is TGTGCCAGCAGTGCCAGGGTTATAGGTCAGCCCCAGCATTTT.

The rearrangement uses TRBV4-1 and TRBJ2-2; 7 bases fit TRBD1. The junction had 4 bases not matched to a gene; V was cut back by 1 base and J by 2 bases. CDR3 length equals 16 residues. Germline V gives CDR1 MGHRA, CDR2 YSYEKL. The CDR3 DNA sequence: TGCGCCAGCAGCCAAGTTGGGGACAGAAACACCGGGGAGCTGTTTTTT. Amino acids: CASSQVGDRNTGELFF.

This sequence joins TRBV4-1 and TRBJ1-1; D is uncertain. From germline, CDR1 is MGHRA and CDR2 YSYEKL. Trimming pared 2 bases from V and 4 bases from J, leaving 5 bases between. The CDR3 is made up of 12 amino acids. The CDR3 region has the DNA TGCGCCAGCAGCCAAATGGCCACTGAAGCTTTCTTT. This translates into CASSQMATEAFF.

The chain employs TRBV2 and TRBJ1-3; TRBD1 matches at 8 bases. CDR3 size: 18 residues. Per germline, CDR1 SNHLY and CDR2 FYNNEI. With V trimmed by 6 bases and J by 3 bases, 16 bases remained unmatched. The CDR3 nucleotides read TGTGCCAGCAGGAGGACAGGGCGCGTCCCGACCATTGGAAACACCATATATTTT. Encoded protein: CASRRTGRVPTIGNTIYF.

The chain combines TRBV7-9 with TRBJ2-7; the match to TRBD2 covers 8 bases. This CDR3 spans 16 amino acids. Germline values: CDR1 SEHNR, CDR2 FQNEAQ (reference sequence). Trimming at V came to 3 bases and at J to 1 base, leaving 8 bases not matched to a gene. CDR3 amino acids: CASSFPASGLSYEQYF. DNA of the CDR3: TGTGCCAGCAGCTTCCCTGCTAGCGGGTTATCCTACGAGCAGTACTTC.

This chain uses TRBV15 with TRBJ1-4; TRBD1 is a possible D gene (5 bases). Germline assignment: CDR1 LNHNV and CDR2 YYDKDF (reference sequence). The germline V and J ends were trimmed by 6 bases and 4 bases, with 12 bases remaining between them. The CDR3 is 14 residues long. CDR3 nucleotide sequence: TGTGCCACCAGACGGAGGGGTAATAATGAAAAACTGTTTTTT. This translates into CATRRRGNNEKLFF.

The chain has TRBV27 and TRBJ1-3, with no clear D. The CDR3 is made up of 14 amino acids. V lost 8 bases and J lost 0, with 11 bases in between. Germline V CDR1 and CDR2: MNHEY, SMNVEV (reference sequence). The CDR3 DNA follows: TGTGCCAGCTCCATTCGGGGCTCTGGAAACACCATATATTTT. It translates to CASSIRGSGNTIYF.

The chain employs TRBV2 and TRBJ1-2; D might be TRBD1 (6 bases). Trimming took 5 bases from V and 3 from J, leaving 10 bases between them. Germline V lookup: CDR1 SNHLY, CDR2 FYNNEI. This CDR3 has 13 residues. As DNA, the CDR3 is TGTGCCAGCAGTCAACAGGGCGACTATGGCTACACCTTC. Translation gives CASSQQGDYGYTF.